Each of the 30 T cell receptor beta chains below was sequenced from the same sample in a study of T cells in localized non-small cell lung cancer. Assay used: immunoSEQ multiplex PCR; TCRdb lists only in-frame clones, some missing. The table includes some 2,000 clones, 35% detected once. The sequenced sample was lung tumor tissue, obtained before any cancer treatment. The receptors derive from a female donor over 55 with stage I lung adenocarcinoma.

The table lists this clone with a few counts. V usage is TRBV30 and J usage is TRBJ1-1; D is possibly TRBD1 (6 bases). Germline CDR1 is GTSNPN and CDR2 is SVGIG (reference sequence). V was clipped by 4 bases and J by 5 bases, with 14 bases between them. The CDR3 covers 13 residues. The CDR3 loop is CAWTKGGRTEAFF. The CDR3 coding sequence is TGTGCCTGGACAAAGGGGGGAAGGACTGAAGCTTTCTTT.

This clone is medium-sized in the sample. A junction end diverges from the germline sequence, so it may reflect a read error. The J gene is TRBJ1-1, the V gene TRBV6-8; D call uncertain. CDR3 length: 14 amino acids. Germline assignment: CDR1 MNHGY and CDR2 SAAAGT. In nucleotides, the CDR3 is TGTGCCATCAGTCCCAGTACACCGAACACTGAAGCTTTCTTT. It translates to CAISPSTPNTEAFF.

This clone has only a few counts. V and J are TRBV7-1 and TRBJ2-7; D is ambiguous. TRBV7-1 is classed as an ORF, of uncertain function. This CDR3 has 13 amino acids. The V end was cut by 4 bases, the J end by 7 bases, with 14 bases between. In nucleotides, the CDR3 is TGTGCCAGCAGCTACGGCCCTTATGAGGAGCAGTACTTC. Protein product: CASSYGPYEEQYF.

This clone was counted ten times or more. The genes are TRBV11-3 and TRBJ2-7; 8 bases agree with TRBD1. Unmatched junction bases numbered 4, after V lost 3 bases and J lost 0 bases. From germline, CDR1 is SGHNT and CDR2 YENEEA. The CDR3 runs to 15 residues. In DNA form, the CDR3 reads TGTGCCAGCAGCTTGGCCGGGACAGGCTCCTACGAGCAGTACTTC. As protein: CASSLAGTGSYEQYF.

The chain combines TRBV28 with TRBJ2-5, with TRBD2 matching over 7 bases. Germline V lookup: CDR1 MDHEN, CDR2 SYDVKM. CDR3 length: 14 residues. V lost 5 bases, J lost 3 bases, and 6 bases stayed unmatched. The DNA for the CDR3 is TGTGCCAGCAGTCCGCCCGCGGGGGAAGAGACCCAGTACTTC. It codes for CASSPPAGEETQYF.

CDR3 DNA sequence: TGTGCCAGCAGCCCACGCGGAGGGGGCTACGATGAAGCTTTCTTT. It specifies CASSPRGGGYDEAFF. V gene TRBV9 combines with J gene TRBJ1-1; TRBD1 agrees at 7 bases. Germline CDR1 reads SGDLS; CDR2 reads YYNGEE. J lost 7 bases, V lost 4 bases, and 13 bases had no gene match. The CDR3 is 15 residues long.

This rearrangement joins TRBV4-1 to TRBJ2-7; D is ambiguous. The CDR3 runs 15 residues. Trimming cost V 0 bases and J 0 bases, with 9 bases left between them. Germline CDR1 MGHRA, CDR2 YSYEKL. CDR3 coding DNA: TGCGCCAGCAGCCAAGATTGGGGATACTCCTACGAGCAGTACTTC. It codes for CASSQDWGYSYEQYF.

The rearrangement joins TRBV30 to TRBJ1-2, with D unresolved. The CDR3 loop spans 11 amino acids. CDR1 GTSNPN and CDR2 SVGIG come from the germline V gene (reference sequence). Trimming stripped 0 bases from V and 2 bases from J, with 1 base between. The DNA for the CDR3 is TGTGCCTGGAGTGTGAACTATGGCTACACCTTC. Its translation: CAWSVNYGYTF.

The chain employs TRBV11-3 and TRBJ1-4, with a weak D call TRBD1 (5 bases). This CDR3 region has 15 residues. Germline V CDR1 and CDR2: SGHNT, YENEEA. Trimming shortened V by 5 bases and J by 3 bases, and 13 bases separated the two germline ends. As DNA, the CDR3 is TGTGCCAGCAGCCCCCCGGGGGGTGCTAATGAAAAACTGTTTTTT. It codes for CASSPPGGANEKLFF.

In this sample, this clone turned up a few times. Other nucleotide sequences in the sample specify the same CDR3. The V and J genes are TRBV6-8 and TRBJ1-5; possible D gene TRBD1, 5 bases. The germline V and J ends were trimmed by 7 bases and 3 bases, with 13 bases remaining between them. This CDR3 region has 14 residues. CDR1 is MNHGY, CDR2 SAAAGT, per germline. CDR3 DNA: TGTGCCAGCACCCCCCCAGGGTCCAATCAGCCCCAGCATTTT. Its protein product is CASTPPGSNQPQHF.

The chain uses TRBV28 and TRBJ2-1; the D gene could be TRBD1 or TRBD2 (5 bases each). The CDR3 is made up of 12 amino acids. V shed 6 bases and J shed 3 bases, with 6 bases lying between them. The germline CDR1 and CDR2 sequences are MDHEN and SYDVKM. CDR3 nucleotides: TGTGCCAGCAGGGGGGTCTACAATGAGCAGTTCTTC. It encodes CASRGVYNEQFF. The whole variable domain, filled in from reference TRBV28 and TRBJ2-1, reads DVKVTQSSRYLVKRTGEKVFLECVQDMDHENMFWYRQDPGLGLRLIYFSYDVKMKEKGDIPEGYSVSREKKERFSLILESASTNQTSMYLCASRGVYNEQFFGPGTRLTVL.

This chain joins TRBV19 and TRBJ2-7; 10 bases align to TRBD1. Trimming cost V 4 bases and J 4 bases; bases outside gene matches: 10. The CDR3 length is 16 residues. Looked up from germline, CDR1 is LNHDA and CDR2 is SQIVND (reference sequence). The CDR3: CASSNRRDRGTYEQYF. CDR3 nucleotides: TGTGCCAGTAGTAACCGGCGGGACAGGGGAACATACGAGCAGTACTTC.

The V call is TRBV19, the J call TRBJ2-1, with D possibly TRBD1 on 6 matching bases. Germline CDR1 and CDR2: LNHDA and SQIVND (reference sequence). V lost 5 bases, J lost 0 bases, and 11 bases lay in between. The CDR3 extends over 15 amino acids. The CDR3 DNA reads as TGTGCCAGTAGTGTGGACAGCAGCTCCTACAATGAGCAGTTCTTC. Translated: CASSVDSSSYNEQFF.

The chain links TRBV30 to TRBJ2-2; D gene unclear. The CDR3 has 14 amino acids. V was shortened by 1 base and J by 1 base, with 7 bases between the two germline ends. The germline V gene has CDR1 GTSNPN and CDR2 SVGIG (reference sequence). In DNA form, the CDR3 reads TGTGCCTGGAGTGAGTTACTGAACACCGGGGAGCTGTTTTTT. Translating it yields CAWSELLNTGELFF.

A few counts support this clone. CDR3 loop: CASISSGYGYTF. The CDR3 region has the DNA TGTGCCAGCATTTCCTCAGGGTATGGCTACACCTTC. The rearrangement joins TRBV6-8 to TRBJ1-2; maybe TRBD1 (5 bases). The CDR3 covers 12 residues. Germline values: CDR1 MNHGY, CDR2 SAAAGT. With 7 bases removed from V and 5 bases from J, the gap between germline ends came to 11 bases.

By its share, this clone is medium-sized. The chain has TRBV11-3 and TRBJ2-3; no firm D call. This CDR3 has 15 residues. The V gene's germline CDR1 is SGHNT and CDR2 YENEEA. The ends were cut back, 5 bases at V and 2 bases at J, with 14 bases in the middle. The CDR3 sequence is CASSQQDTYTDTQYF. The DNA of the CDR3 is TGTGCCAGCAGCCAACAAGACACGTACACAGATACGCAGTATTTT.

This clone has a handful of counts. In DNA, the CDR3 is TGCAGCGTTGACTTCCAGAGCTATGGCTACACCTTC. Protein sequence: CSVDFQSYGYTF. The genes are TRBV29-1 and TRBJ1-2; D not resolved. CDR3 length equals 12 residues. V gave up 3 bases and J gave up 4 bases, with 9 bases separating them. CDR1 is SQVTM, CDR2 ANQGSEA, per germline. Supplemented by reference TRBV29-1 and TRBJ1-2, the full variable domain reads SAVISQKPSRDICQRGTSLTIQCQVDSQVTMMFWYRQQPGQSLTLIATANQGSEATYESGFVIDKFPISRPNLTFSTLTVSNMSPEDSSIYLCSVDFQSYGYTFGSGTRLTVV.

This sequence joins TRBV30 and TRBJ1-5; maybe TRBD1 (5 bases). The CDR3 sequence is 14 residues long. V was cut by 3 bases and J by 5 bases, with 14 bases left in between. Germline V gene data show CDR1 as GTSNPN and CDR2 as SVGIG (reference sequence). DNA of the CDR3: TGTGCCTGGAGCAAACAGGCTCTGGATCAGCCCCAGCATTTT. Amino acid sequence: CAWSKQALDQPQHF.

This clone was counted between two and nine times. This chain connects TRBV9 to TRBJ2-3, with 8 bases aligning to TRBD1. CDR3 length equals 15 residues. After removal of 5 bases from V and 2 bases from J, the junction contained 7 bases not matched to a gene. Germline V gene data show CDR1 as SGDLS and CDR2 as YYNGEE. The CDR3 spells CASSLGQASTDTQYF. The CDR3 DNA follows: TGTGCCAGCAGTTTGGGACAGGCCTCCACAGATACGCAGTATTTT.

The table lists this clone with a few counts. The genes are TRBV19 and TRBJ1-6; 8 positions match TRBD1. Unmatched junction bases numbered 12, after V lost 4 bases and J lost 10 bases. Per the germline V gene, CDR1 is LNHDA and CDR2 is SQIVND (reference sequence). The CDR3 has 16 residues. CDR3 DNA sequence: TGTGCCAGTAGTACTCCCCTGGGACAGGCGAACTCACCCCTCCACTTT. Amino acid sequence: CASSTPLGQANSPLHF. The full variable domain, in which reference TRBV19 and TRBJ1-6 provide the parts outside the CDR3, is DGGITQSPKYLFRKEGQNVTLSCEQNLNHDAMYWYRQDPGQGLRLIYYSQIVNDFQKGDIAEGYSVSREKKESFPLTVTSAQKNPTAFYLCASSTPLGQANSPLHFGNGTRLTVT.

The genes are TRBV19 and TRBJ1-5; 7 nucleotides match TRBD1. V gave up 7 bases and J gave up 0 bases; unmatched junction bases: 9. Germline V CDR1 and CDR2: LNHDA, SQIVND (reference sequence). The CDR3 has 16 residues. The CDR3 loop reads CASTLGTANSNQPQHF. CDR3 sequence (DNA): TGTGCCAGTACCTTGGGGACAGCTAATAGCAATCAGCCCCAGCATTTT.

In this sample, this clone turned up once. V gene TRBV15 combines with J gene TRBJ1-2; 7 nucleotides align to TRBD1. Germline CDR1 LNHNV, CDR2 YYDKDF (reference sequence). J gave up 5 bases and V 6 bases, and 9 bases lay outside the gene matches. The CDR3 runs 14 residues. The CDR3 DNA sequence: TGTGCCACCAGGGAGGCCCGGGACAGATATGGCTACACCTTC. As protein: CATREARDRYGYTF. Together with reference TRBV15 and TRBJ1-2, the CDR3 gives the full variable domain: DAMVIQNPRYQVTQFGKPVTLSCSQTLNHNVMYWYQQKSSQAPKLLFHYYDKDFNNEADTPDNFQSRRPNTSFCFLDIRSPGLGDTAMYLCATREARDRYGYTFGSGTRLTVV.

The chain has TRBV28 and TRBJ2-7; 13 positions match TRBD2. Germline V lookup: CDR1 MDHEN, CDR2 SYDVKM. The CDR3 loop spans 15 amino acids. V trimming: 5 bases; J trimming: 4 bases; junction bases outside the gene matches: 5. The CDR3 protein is CASSLGTSGKYEQYF. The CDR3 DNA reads TGTGCCAGCAGTCTAGGGACTAGCGGGAAATACGAGCAGTACTTC.

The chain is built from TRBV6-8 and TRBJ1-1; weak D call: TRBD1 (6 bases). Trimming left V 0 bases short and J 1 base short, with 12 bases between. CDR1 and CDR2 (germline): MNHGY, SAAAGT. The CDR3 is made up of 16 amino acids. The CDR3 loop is CASSYSQGSRNTEAFF. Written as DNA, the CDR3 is TGTGCCAGCAGTTACTCGCAGGGGTCGCGGAACACTGAAGCTTTCTTT.

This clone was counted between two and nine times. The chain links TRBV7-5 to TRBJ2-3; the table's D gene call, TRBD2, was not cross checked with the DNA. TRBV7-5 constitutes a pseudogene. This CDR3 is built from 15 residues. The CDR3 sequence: CASRETSGSTDTQYF. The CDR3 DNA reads TGTGCCAGCAGGGAGACTAGCGGGAGCACAGATACGCAGTATTTT.

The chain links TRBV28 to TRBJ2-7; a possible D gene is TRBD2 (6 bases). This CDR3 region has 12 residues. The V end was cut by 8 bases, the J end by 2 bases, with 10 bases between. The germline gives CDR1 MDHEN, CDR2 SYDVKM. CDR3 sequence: CASSSAAYEQYF. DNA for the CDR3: TGTGCCAGCTCTAGCGCCGCCTACGAGCAGTACTTC.

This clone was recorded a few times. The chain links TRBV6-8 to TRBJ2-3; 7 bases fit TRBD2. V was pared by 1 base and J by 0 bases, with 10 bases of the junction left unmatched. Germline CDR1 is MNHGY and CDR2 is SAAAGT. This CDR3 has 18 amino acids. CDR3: CASSYFVRPSGSTDTQYF. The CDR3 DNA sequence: TGTGCCAGCAGTTACTTTGTTCGGCCTAGCGGAAGCACAGATACGCAGTATTTT.

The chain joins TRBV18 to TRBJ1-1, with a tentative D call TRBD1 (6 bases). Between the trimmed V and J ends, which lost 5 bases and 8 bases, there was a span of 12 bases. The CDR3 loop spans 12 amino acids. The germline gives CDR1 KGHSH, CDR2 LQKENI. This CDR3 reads CASSIFGTEAFF. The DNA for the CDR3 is TGTGCCAGCTCAATCTTCGGGACAGAAGCTTTCTTT.

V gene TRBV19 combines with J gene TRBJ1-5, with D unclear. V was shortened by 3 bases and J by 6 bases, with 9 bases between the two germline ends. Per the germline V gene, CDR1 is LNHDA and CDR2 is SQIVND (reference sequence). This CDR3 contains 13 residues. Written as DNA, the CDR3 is TGTGCCAGTAGTATCCAGGTGGGTCAGCCCCAGCATTTT. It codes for CASSIQVGQPQHF.

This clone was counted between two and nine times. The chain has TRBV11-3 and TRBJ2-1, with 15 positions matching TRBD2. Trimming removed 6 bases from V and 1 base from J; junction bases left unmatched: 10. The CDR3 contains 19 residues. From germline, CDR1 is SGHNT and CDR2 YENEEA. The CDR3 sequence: CASRQAGLAGGGSYNEQFF. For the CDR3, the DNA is TGTGCCAGCAGGCAAGCGGGACTAGCGGGAGGCGGGTCCTACAATGAGCAGTTCTTC.